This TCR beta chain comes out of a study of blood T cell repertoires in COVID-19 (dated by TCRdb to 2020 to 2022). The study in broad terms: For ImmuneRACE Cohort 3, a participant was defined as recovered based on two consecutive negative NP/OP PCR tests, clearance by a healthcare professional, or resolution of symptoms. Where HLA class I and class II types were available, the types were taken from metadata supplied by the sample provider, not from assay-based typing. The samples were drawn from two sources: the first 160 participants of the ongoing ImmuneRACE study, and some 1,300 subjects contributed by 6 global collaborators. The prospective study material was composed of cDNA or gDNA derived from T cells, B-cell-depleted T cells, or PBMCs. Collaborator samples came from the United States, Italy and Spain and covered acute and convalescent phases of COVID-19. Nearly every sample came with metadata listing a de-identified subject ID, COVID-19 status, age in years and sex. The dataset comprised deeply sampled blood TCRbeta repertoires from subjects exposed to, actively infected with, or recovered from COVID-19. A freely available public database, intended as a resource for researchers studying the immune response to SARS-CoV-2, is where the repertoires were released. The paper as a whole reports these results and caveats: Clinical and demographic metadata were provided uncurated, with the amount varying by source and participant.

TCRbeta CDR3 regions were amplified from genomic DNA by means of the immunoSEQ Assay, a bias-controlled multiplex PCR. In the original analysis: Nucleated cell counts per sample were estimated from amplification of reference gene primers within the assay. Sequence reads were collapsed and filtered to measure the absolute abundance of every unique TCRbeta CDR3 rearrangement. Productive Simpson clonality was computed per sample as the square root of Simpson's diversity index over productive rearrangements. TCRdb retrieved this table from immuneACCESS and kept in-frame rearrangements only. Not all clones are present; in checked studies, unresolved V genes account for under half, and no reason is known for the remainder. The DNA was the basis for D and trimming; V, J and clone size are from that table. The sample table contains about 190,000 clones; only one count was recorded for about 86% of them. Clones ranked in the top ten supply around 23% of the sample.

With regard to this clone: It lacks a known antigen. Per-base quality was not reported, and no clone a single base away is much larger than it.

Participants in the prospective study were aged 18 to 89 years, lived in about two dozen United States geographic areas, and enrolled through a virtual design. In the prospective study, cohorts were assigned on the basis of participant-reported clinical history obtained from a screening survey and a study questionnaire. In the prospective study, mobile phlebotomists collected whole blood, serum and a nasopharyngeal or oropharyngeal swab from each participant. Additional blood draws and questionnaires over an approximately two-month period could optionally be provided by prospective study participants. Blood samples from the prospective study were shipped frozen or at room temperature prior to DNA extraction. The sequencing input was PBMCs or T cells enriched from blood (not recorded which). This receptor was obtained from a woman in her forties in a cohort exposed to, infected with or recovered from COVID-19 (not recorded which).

The bases read TGTGCCAGCAGACCTGGACAGTACACTGAAGCTTTCTTT. Its protein product is CASRPGQYTEAFF. The sequence is built from TRBV6-5 and TRBJ1-1, with a weak D call of TRBD1 (6 bases match). The V end loses 6 bases and the J end loses 3 bases, and a stretch of 11 bases separates them. In the germline V gene, CDR1 corresponds to MNHEY and CDR2 to SVGAGI. Including the terminal cysteine and phenylalanine, the CDR3 comprises 13 residues. Of the read, only the CDR3 DNA is kept; its 39 bases are in frame from base 1.